A selection of T cell receptor beta chains follows, all from one sample in a study of chemoradiotherapy in HPV16-positive cancers. The repertoire was sequenced with immunoSEQ multiplex PCR; TCRdb's copy has only in-frame clones and lacks some. The sample consists of around 12,000 clones, approximately 89% of them appearing once. Sequencing was performed on blood, taken from a patient who underwent chemoradiotherapy. The source of these receptors is a human donor with HPV-associated anogenital cancer. Both conserved end residues are part of each CDR3. D genes are given only for firm matches. Size is stated for part of the rows, as once, few or many counts, or as a class when the clone is expanded.

j_call: TRBJ2-1; clone_size: once; d_call: TRBD2; v_call: TRBV4-3; cdr3_nt: TGCGCCAGCAGCCAAGGACTAGCGGGCTCCTACAATGAGCAGTTCTTC; cdr3_aa: CASSQGLAGSYNEQFF
j_call: TRBJ1-2; clone_size: NA; d_call: NA; v_call: TRBV5-1; cdr3_nt: TGCGCCAGCAGCTTGGAATTGGGACAATTCAACTATGGCTACACCTTC; cdr3_aa: CASSLELGQFNYGYTF
j_call: TRBJ1-4; clone_size: NA; d_call: TRBD1; v_call: TRBV4-1; cdr3_nt: TGCGCCAGCAGCCCCAACGATCTGGGGACAGGGAATGAAAAACTGTTTTTT; cdr3_aa: CASSPNDLGTGNEKLFF
j_call: TRBJ1-5; clone_size: NA; d_call: NA; v_call: TRBV2; cdr3_nt: TGTGCCAGTGGGACTGGGGATCAGCCCCAGCATTTT; cdr3_aa: CASGTGDQPQHF
j_call: TRBJ2-7; clone_size: NA; d_call: NA; v_call: TRBV15; cdr3_nt: TGTGCCACCAGCCCCACTCGACAACCTCCCTTATACGAGCAGTACTTC; cdr3_aa: CATSPTRQPPLYEQYF
j_call: TRBJ1-2; clone_size: NA; d_call: TRBD1; v_call: TRBV5-5; cdr3_nt: TGTGCCAGCAGCGCCCGGGACAGGGGATCAGCTAACTATGGCTACACCTTC; cdr3_aa: CASSARDRGSANYGYTF
j_call: TRBJ1-1; clone_size: NA; d_call: TRBD1; v_call: TRBV18; cdr3_nt: TGTGCCAGCTCACCACTCAGTTTTGGGACAGGGTCTAGCGCTGAAGCTTTCTTT; cdr3_aa: CASSPLSFGTGSSAEAFF
j_call: TRBJ1-2; clone_size: once; d_call: NA; v_call: TRBV6-5; cdr3_nt: TGTGCCAGCGGGGGGCCGCCCGGTCGCTACACCTTC; cdr3_aa: CASGGPPGRYTF
j_call: TRBJ2-4; clone_size: NA; d_call: NA; v_call: TRBV5-8; cdr3_nt: TGTGCCAGCAGATTTCCGGGAGCCAAAAACATTCAGTACTTC; cdr3_aa: CASRFPGAKNIQYF
j_call: TRBJ1-5; clone_size: NA; d_call: NA; v_call: TRBV18; cdr3_nt: TGTGCCAGCTCAGCCCGACAGGATAGCAATCAGCCCCAGCATTTT; cdr3_aa: CASSARQDSNQPQHF
j_call: TRBJ2-7; clone_size: NA; d_call: NA; v_call: TRBV5-4; cdr3_nt: TGCGCCAGCAGCCAAGAGGTCACCTACGAGCAGTACTTC; cdr3_aa: CASSQEVTYEQYF
j_call: TRBJ1-2; clone_size: NA; d_call: TRBD1; v_call: TRBV5-4; cdr3_nt: TGTGCCAGCACCCTAATTGGACAGGGACTCGGTGGCTACACCTTC; cdr3_aa: CASTLIGQGLGGYTF
j_call: TRBJ2-5; clone_size: NA; d_call: NA; v_call: TRBV6-1; cdr3_nt: TGTGCCAGCAGGGTCGGACCTCAAGAGACCCAGTACTTC; cdr3_aa: CASRVGPQETQYF
j_call: TRBJ2-2; clone_size: NA; d_call: TRBD2; v_call: TRBV7-9; cdr3_nt: TGTGCCAGCAGTTCGGGACTAGCGGGAGTCACCGGGGAGCTGTTTTTT; cdr3_aa: CASSSGLAGVTGELFF
j_call: TRBJ2-5; clone_size: NA; d_call: NA; v_call: TRBV7-2; cdr3_nt: TGTGCCAGCAGCTTAGTCGGGCAAGTCGGGGAGACCCAGTACTTC; cdr3_aa: CASSLVGQVGETQYF
j_call: TRBJ1-2; clone_size: NA; d_call: TRBD1; v_call: TRBV9; cdr3_nt: TGTGCCAGCTCCAGGGACAGGGGCAACTATGGCTACACCTTC; cdr3_aa: CASSRDRGNYGYTF
j_call: TRBJ1-4; clone_size: NA; d_call: TRBD1; v_call: TRBV6-4; cdr3_nt: TGTGCCAGCAGTGACGGGACAGGGCGAAAGGGAGGGGTTAATGAAAAACTGTTTTTT; cdr3_aa: CASSDGTGRKGGVNEKLFF
j_call: TRBJ1-2; clone_size: NA; d_call: TRBD1; v_call: TRBV28; cdr3_nt: TGTGCCAGCAGTTCCGTGACAGGGGTTGGCTACACCTTC; cdr3_aa: CASSSVTGVGYTF
j_call: TRBJ1-2; clone_size: NA; d_call: NA; v_call: TRBV4-3; cdr3_nt: TGCGCCAGCAGCCCCCAGGTTAGAACTAACTATGGCTACACCTTC; cdr3_aa: CASSPQVRTNYGYTF
j_call: TRBJ2-7; clone_size: NA; d_call: NA; v_call: TRBV15; cdr3_nt: TGTGCCACCAGCAGAGCGGGCACTACCTACGAGCAGTACTTC; cdr3_aa: CATSRAGTTYEQYF
j_call: TRBJ1-1; clone_size: NA; d_call: NA; v_call: TRBV2; cdr3_nt: TGTGCCAGCAGTCCCGGACCCAACACTGAAGCTTTCTTT; cdr3_aa: CASSPGPNTEAFF
j_call: TRBJ1-2; clone_size: NA; d_call: NA; v_call: TRBV29-1; cdr3_nt: TGCAGCGCTGATCTAGTCGGAGTTAACTATGGCTACACCTTC; cdr3_aa: CSADLVGVNYGYTF
j_call: TRBJ2-7; clone_size: NA; d_call: NA; v_call: TRBV5-5; cdr3_nt: TGTGCCAGCAGCCCGGACCCGAACCTAGGTCTCTACGAGCAGTACTTC; cdr3_aa: CASSPDPNLGLYEQYF
j_call: TRBJ1-1; clone_size: once; d_call: NA; v_call: TRBV19; cdr3_nt: TGTGCCAGTAGCCTTGGGCCAGCTGCCCTGAACACTGAAGCTTTCTTT; cdr3_aa: CASSLGPAALNTEAFF
j_call: TRBJ1-2; clone_size: NA; d_call: TRBD1; v_call: TRBV11-2; cdr3_nt: TGTGCCAGCAGCAAGACAGGGGATGGCTACACCTTC; cdr3_aa: CASSKTGDGYTF
j_call: TRBJ1-4; clone_size: few; d_call: NA; v_call: TRBV4-2; cdr3_nt: TGTGCCAGCAGCCGCGGGACGGCGGGTAATGAAAAACTGTTTTTT; cdr3_aa: CASSRGTAGNEKLFF
j_call: TRBJ2-7; clone_size: NA; d_call: TRBD2; v_call: TRBV7-2; cdr3_nt: TGTGCCAGCAGCTGGGGGACTAGCGGGAGTAAGAACTACGAGCAGTACTTC; cdr3_aa: CASSWGTSGSKNYEQYF
j_call: TRBJ1-5; clone_size: NA; d_call: NA; v_call: TRBV19; cdr3_nt: TGTGCCAGTAGTGAAACTGGGGCTCCTCAGCCCCAGCATTTT; cdr3_aa: CASSETGAPQPQHF
j_call: TRBJ1-3; clone_size: NA; d_call: NA; v_call: TRBV29-1; cdr3_nt: TGCAGCGCTCGGACGGACCCTAGCTCTGGAAACACCATATATTTT; cdr3_aa: CSARTDPSSGNTIYF
j_call: TRBJ1-4; clone_size: NA; d_call: NA; v_call: TRBV30; cdr3_nt: TGTGCCTGGAGCCCTTTGCCGGAAACTAATGAAAAACTGTTTTTT; cdr3_aa: CAWSPLPETNEKLFF
j_call: TRBJ1-2; clone_size: NA; d_call: NA; v_call: TRBV28; cdr3_nt: TGTGCCAGCAGTTTATTGACGGTTGGCTACACCTTC; cdr3_aa: CASSLLTVGYTF
j_call: TRBJ1-4; clone_size: NA; d_call: TRBD1; v_call: TRBV6-5; cdr3_nt: TGTGCCAGCAGTTATATCTACAGGGGAGGACGAGAAAAACTGTTTTTT; cdr3_aa: CASSYIYRGGREKLFF
j_call: TRBJ2-1; clone_size: NA; d_call: TRBD2; v_call: TRBV11-2; cdr3_nt: TGTGCCAGCGGCCCGCCGGGACTAGCGGGGGTTGGGCAGTTCTTC; cdr3_aa: CASGPPGLAGVGQFF
j_call: TRBJ1-1; clone_size: NA; d_call: NA; v_call: TRBV7-9; cdr3_nt: TGTGCCAGCAGCTCCGATATGTGGGCTTTCTTT; cdr3_aa: CASSSDMWAFF
j_call: TRBJ1-5; clone_size: NA; d_call: TRBD1; v_call: TRBV29-1; cdr3_nt: TGCAGCGTTGGACAGGGTAATCAGCCCCAGCATTTT; cdr3_aa: CSVGQGNQPQHF